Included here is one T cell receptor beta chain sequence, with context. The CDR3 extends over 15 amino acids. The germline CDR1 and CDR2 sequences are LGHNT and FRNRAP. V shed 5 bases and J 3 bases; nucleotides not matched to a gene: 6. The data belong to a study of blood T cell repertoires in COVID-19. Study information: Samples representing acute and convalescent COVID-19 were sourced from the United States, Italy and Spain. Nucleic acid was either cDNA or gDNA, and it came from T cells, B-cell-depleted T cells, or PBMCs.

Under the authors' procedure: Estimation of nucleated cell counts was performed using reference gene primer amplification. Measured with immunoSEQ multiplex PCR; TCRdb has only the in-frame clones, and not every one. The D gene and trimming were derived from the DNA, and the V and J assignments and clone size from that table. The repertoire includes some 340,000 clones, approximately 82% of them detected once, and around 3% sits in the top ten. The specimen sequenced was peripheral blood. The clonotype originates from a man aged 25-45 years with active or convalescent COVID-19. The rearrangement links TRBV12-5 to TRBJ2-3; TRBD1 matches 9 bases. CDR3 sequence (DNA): TGTGCTAGTGGTGGGGGGACAGGGTCAACAGATACGCAGTATTTT. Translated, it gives CASGGGTGSTDTQYF.